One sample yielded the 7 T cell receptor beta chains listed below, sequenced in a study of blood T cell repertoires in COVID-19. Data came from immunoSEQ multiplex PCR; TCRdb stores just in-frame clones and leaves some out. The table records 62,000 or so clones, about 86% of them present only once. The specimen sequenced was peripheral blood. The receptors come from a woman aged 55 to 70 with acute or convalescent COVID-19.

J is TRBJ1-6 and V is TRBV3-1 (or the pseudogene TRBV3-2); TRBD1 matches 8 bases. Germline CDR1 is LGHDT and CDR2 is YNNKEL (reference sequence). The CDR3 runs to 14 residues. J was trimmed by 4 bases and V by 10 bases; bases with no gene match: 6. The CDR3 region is CATQQGDYNSPLHF. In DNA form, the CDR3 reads TGTGCCACACAACAGGGGGATTATAATTCACCCCTCCACTTT.

CDR3 DNA: TGTGCCAGTAGGGACAGAGGAACGCATCAGCCCCAGCATTTT. Amino acid sequence: CASRDRGTHQPQHF. The chain employs TRBV19 and TRBJ1-5; D is perhaps TRBD1 (6 bases). V gave up 6 bases and J gave up 5 bases, with 14 bases separating them. The CDR3 loop spans 14 amino acids. The germline gives CDR1 LNHDA, CDR2 SQIVND (reference sequence).

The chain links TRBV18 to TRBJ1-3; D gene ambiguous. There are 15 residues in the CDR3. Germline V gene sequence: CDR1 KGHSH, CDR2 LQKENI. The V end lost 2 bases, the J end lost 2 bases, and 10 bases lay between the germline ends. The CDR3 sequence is CASSPGQTTGNTIYF. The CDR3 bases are TGTGCCAGCTCACCAGGGCAGACTACTGGAAACACCATATATTTT.

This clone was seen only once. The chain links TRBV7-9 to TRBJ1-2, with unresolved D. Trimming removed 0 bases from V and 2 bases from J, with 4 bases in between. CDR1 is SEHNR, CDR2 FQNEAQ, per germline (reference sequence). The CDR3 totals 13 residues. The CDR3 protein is CASSLASNYGYTF. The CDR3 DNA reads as TGTGCCAGCAGCTTAGCAAGCAACTATGGCTACACCTTC.

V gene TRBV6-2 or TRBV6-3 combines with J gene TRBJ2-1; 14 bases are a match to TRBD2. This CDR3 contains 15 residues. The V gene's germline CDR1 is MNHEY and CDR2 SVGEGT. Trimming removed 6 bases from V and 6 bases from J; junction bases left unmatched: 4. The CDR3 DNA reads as TGTGCCAGCAGCAGTGGGACTAGCGGGAGCAATGAGCAGTTCTTC. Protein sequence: CASSSGTSGSNEQFF.

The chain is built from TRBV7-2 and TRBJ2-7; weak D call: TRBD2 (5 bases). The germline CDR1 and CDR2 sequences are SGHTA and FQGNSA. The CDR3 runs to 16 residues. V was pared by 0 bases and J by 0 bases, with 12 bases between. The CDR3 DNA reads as TGTGCCAGCAGCTTAGCGAGGCGGGCGCGCTCCTACGAGCAGTACTTC. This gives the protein CASSLARRARSYEQYF.

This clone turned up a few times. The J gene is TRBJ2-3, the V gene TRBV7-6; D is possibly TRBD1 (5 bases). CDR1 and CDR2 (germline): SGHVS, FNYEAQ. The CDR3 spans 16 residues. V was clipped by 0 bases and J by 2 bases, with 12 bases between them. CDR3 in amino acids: CASSLAPGSVTDTQYF. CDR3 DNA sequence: TGTGCCAGCAGCTTAGCGCCAGGGTCAGTCACAGATACGCAGTATTTT.